Below, 14 T cell receptor beta chains from the same sample are listed, as sequenced in a study of cytomegalovirus exposure and HLA in healthy donors. 60 Vbeta and 13 Jbeta primers were used in PCR. The table came from immunoSEQ multiplex PCR; TCRdb's copy has only in-frame clones and leaves some out. This sample has about 220,000 clones, with about 80% found just once. Material for sequencing was PBMCs. The source is a woman in her thirties or forties in good health and CMV-seropositive.

The gene calls are TRBV5-6 and TRBJ1-1; D is undetermined. This CDR3 has 15 residues. V lost 0 bases and J 0 bases, leaving 9 bases between the germline ends. Per germline, CDR1 SGHDT and CDR2 YYEEEE. CDR3 region: CASSLGLGMNTEAFF. The CDR3 DNA is TGTGCCAGCAGCTTGGGCCTAGGTATGAACACTGAAGCTTTCTTT.

This chain links TRBV21-1 with TRBJ1-5. TRBV21-1 is a pseudogene. CDR3 length: 16 residues. CDR3 loop: CASSKREGYSNQPQHF. The CDR3 DNA is TGTGCCAGCAGCAAACGCGAGGGATATAGCAATCAGCCCCAGCATTTT.

V is TRBV11-2 and J is TRBJ1-3; D gene unclear. V was clipped by 0 bases and J by 2 bases, with 11 bases between them. Looked up from germline, CDR1 is SGHAT and CDR2 is FQNNGV. This CDR3 region has 16 residues. The CDR3 loop is CASSLDRRRPGNTIYF. The CDR3 DNA reads as TGTGCCAGCAGCTTAGATCGTAGGAGGCCTGGAAACACCATATATTTT.

The chain is built from TRBV7-9 and TRBJ2-3, with D maybe TRBD1 (6 bases). This CDR3 region has 15 residues. Deletions cut 4 bases from V and 2 bases from J, with 13 bases between. Per the germline V gene, CDR1 is SEHNR and CDR2 is FQNEAQ (reference sequence). The CDR3 DNA reads TGTGCCAGCAGCTCCACAGGGACCGACACAGATACGCAGTATTTT. Its protein is CASSSTGTDTDTQYF.

CDR3 sequence reads: CACGLAGRSSYNEQFF. The CDR3 nucleotides read TGTGCCTGCGGACTAGCGGGACGGAGCTCCTACAATGAGCAGTTCTTC. The V and J genes are TRBV30 and TRBJ2-1, with TRBD2 identical over 12 bases. The CDR3 is 16 amino acids. CDR1 is GTSNPN and CDR2 is SVGIG in the germline V gene (reference sequence). The ends lost 6 bases at V and 0 bases at J; junction bases unmatched: 6.

The table lists this clone with a count of one. This chain joins TRBV7-9 and TRBJ2-1; TRBD2 matches 14 bases. The germline V gene has CDR1 SEHNR and CDR2 FQNEAQ (reference sequence). Trimming cost V 3 bases and J 5 bases; bases outside gene matches: 0. The CDR3 runs 15 residues. The CDR3 protein is CASSLGLAGDNEQFF. The CDR3 DNA is TGTGCCAGCAGCTTGGGACTAGCGGGGGACAATGAGCAGTTCTTC. Together with reference TRBV7-9 and TRBJ2-1, the CDR3 gives the full variable domain: DTGVSQNPRHKITKRGQNVTFRCDPISEHNRLYWYRQTLGQGPEFLTYFQNEAQLEKSRLLSDRFSAERPKGSFSTLEIQRTEQGDSAMYLCASSLGLAGDNEQFFGPGTRLTVL.

The chain is built from TRBV5-6 and TRBJ1-2, with D maybe TRBD1 (5 bases). V dropped 3 bases and J dropped 2 bases, with 8 bases sitting between them. CDR1 is SGHDT, CDR2 YYEEEE, per germline. This CDR3 comprises 13 residues. CDR3 in amino acids: CASSWGENYGYTF. Here the CDR3 DNA reads TGTGCCAGCAGCTGGGGGGAAAACTATGGCTACACCTTC.

The table lists this clone with a few counts. CDR3: CASSFDTNSGNTIYF. The CDR3 nucleotides are TGTGCCAGCAGCTTCGACACAAACTCTGGAAACACCATATATTTT. The chain couples TRBV7-2 to TRBJ1-3; D is uncertain. Germline CDR1 and CDR2: SGHTA and FQGNSA. The CDR3 loop spans 15 amino acids. V dropped 3 bases and J dropped 0 bases, with 9 bases sitting between them.

The chain employs TRBV5-1 and TRBJ2-1; 9 positions agree with TRBD1. In germline, CDR1 is SGHRS, CDR2 YFSETQ. The CDR3 contains 15 residues. V trimming: 4 bases; J trimming: 4 bases; junction bases outside the gene matches: 6. The CDR3 protein is CASSAGQGSYNEQFF. DNA of the CDR3: TGCGCCAGCAGCGCGGGACAGGGTTCTTACAATGAGCAGTTCTTC.

The chain combines TRBV11-3 with TRBJ2-3; no firm D call. Trimming stripped 5 bases from V and 6 bases from J, with 6 bases between. This CDR3 has 11 residues. Germline CDR1 and CDR2: SGHNT and YENEEA. The CDR3 nucleotides read TGTGCCAGCAGCCTCGTGGATACGCAGTATTTT. This gives the protein CASSLVDTQYF.

The genes are TRBV5-6 and TRBJ1-1, with TRBD1 matching 7 bases. This CDR3 is 16 amino acids long. Germline trimming cut 4 bases from V and 2 bases from J; bases unmatched to any gene: 11. Germline-derived CDR1 and CDR2 are SGHDT and YYEEEE. Here the CDR3 reads CASSPQTGTGNTEAFF. DNA for the CDR3: TGTGCCAGCAGCCCGCAGACAGGGACCGGTAACACTGAAGCTTTCTTT.

The chain recombines TRBV27 with TRBJ1-1; D remains ambiguous. Germline V CDR1 and CDR2: MNHEY, SMNVEV (reference sequence). Trimming removed 2 bases from V and 5 bases from J, with 12 bases in between. CDR3 length: 14 residues. CDR3 DNA sequence: TGTGCCAGCAGTTTAAGGCCTAGTCGGACTGAAGCTTTCTTT. The encoded protein is CASSLRPSRTEAFF.

This chain connects TRBV18 to TRBJ2-7, with 11 bases matching TRBD1. V lost 3 bases and J lost 2; bases outside the gene matches: 0. Per the germline V gene, CDR1 is KGHSH and CDR2 is LQKENI. This CDR3 region has 14 residues. CDR3: CASSPGQGAYEQYF. CDR3 coding DNA: TGTGCCAGCTCACCGGGACAGGGGGCCTACGAGCAGTACTTC.

CDR3 nucleotide sequence: TGCGCCAGCAGCCCCCCCTCGGGACTAGCGGTCACAGATACGCAGTATTTT. This encodes CASSPPSGLAVTDTQYF. This chain connects TRBV5-1 to TRBJ2-3, with 11 bases lining up with TRBD2. The germline gives CDR1 SGHRS, CDR2 YFSETQ. This CDR3 is 17 amino acids long. The J segment lost 2 bases and the V segment lost 4 bases, leaving 9 bases of the junction unmatched. The full variable domain, its missing parts supplied by reference TRBV5-1 and TRBJ2-3, is KAGVTQTPRYLIKTRGQQVTLSCSPISGHRSVSWYQQTPGQGLQFLFEYFSETQRNKGNFPGRFSGRQFSNSRSEMNVSTLELGDSALYLCASSPPSGLAVTDTQYFGPGTRLTVL.